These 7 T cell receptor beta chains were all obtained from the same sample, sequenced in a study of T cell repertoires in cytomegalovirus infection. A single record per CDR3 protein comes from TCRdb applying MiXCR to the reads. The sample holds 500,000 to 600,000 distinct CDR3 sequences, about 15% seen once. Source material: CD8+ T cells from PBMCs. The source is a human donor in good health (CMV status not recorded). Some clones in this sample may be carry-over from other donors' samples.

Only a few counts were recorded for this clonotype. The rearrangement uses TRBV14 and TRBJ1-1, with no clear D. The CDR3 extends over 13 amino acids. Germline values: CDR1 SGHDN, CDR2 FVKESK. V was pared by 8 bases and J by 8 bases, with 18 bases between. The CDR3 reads CASGRSLELEAFF. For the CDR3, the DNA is TGTGCCAGCGGCAGGAGCCTAGAATTAGAAGCTTTCTTT.

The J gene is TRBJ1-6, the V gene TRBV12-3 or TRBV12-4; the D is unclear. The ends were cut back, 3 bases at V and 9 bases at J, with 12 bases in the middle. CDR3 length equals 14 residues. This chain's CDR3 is CASSLEWPRSPLHF. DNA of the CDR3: TGTGCCAGCAGTTTGGAATGGCCGCGTTCACCCCTCCACTTT.

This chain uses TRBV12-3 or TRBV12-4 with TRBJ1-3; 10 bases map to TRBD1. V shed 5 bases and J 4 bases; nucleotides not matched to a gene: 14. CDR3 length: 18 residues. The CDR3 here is CASSRPGTGEGVGNTIYF. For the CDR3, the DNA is TGTGCCAGCAGTCGTCCCGGGACAGGGGAGGGTGTAGGAAACACCATATATTTT.

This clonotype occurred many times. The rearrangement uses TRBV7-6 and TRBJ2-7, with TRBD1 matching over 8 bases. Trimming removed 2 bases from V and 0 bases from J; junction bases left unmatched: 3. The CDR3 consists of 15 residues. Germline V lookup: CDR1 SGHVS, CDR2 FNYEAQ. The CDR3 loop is CASSLRTGFSYEQYF. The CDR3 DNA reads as TGTGCCAGCAGCTTACGGACAGGGTTCTCCTACGAGCAGTACTTC.

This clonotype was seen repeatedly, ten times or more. CDR3 region: CASSERGRLVDTQYF. CDR3 DNA sequence: TGTGCCAGCAGTGAAAGGGGGCGGTTGGTAGATACGCAGTATTTT. The chain has TRBV2 and TRBJ2-3; 7 bases match TRBD1. Germline assignment: CDR1 SNHLY and CDR2 FYNNEI. The CDR3 spans 15 residues. V was pared by 2 bases and J by 5 bases, with 7 bases of the junction left unmatched.

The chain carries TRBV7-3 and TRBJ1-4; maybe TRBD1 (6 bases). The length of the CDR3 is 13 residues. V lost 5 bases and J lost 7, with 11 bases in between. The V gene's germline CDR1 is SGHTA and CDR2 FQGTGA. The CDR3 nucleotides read TGTGCCAGCAGCCGTTCACAGGGTGAAAAACTGTTTTTT. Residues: CASSRSQGEKLFF.

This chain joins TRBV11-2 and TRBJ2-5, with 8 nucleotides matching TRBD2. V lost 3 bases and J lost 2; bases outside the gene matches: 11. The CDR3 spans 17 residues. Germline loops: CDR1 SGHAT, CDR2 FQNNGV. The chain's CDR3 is CASSLIGREGPQETQYF. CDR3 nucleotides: TGTGCCAGCAGCTTGATCGGACGGGAGGGCCCTCAAGAGACCCAGTACTTC.